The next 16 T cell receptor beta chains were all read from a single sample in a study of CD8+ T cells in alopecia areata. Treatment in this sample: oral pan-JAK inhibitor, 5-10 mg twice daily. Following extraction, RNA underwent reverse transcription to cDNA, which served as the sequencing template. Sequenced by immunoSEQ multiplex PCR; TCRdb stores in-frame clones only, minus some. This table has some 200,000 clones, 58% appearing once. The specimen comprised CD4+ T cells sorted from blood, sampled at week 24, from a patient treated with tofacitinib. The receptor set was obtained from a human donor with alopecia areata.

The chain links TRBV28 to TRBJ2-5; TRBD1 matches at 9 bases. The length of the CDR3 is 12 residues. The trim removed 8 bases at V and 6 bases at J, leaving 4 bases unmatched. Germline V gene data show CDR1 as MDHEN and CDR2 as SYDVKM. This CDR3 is CASGTGTKTQYF. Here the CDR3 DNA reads TGTGCCAGCGGGACAGGGACGAAGACCCAGTACTTC.

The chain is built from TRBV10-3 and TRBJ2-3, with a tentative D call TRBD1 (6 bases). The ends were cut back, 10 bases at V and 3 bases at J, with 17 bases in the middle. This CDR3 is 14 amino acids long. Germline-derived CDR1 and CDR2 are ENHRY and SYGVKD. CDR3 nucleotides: TGTGCCACCAAACCGGGACAACAGACAGATACGCAGTATTTT. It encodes CATKPGQQTDTQYF.

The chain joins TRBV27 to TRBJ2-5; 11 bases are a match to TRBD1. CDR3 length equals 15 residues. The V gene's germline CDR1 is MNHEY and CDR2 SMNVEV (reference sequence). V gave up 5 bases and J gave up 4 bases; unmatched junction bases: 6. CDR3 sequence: CASSARTGGLETQYF. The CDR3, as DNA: TGTGCCAGCAGTGCAAGGACAGGGGGCCTAGAGACCCAGTACTTC.

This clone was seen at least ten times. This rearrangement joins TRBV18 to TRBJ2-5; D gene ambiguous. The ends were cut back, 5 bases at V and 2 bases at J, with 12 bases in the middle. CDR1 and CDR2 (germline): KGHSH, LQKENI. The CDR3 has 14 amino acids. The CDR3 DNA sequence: TGTGCCAGCTCAGCTCCGGGCCCGCAAGAGACCCAGTACTTC. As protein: CASSAPGPQETQYF.

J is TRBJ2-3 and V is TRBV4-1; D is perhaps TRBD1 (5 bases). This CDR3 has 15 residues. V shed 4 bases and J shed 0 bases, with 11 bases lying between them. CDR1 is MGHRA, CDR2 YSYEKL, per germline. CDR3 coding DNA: TGCGCCAGCAGCCGACAGATGCATAGCACAGATACGCAGTATTTT. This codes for CASSRQMHSTDTQYF.

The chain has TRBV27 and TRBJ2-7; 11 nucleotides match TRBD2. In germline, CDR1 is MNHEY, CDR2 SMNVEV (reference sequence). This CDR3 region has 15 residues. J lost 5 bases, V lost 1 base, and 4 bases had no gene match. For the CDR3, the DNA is TGTGCCAGCAGTTTATGGGCTAGCGGGAGGAACGAGCAGTACTTC. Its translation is CASSLWASGRNEQYF.

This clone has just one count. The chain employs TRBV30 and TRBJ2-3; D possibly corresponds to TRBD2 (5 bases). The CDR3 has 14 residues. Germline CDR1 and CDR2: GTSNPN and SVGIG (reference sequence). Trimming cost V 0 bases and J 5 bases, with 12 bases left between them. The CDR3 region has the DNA TGTGCCTGGAGTGTACGTACCAGCGGAGATACGCAGTATTTT. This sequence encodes CAWSVRTSGDTQYF. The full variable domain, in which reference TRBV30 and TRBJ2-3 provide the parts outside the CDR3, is SQTIHQWPATLVQPVGSPLSLECTVEGTSNPNLYWYRQAAGRGLQLLFYSVGIGQISSEVPQNLSASRPQDRQFILSSKKLLLSDSGFYLCAWSVRTSGDTQYFGPGTRLTVL.

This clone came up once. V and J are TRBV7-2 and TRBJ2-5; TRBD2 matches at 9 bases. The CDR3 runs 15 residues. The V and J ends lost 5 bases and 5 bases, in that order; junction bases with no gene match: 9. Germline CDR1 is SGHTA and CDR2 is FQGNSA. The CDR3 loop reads CASSGHSGGAETQYF. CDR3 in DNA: TGTGCCAGCAGCGGGCATAGCGGGGGAGCTGAGACCCAGTACTTC. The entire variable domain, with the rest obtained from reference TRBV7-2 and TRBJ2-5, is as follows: GAGVSQSPSNKVTEKGKDVELRCDPISGHTALYWYRQSLGQGLEFLIYFQGNSAPDKSGLPSDRFSAERTGGSVSTLTIQRTQQEDSAVYLCASSGHSGGAETQYFGPGTRLLVL.

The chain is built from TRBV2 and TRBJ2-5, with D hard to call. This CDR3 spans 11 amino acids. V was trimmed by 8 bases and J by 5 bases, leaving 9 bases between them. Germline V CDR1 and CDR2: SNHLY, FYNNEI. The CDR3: CASVPGETQYF. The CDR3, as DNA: TGTGCCAGCGTTCCCGGGGAGACCCAGTACTTC.

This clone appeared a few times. CDR3 bases: TGTGCCAGCAGACAGGGGCTCGACACTGAAGCTTTCTTT. Translated: CASRQGLDTEAFF. The V and J genes are TRBV14 and TRBJ1-1, with 7 bases aligning to TRBD1. This CDR3 spans 13 amino acids. Trimming removed 6 bases from V and 3 bases from J; junction bases left unmatched: 4. Per the germline V gene, CDR1 is SGHDN and CDR2 is FVKESK.

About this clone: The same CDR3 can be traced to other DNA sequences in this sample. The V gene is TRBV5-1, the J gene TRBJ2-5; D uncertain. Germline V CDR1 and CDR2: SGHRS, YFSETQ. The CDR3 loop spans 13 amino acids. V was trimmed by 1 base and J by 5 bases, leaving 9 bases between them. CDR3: CASSLTEIETQYF. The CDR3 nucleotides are TGCGCCAGCAGCTTGACCGAGATTGAGACCCAGTACTTC.

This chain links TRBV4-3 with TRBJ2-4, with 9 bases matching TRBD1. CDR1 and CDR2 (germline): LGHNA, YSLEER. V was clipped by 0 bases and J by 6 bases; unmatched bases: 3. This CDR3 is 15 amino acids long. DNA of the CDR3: TGCGCCAGCAGCCAAGAACCGGGACAGGGAAACATTCAGTACTTC. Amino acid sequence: CASSQEPGQGNIQYF.

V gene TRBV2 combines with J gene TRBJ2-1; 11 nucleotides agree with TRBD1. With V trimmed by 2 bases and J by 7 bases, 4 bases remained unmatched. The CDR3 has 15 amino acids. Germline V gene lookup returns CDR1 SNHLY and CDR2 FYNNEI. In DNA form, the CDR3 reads TGTGCCAGCAGTGAACAGGGACAGGGGGGTAATGAGCAGTTCTTC. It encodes CASSEQGQGGNEQFF.

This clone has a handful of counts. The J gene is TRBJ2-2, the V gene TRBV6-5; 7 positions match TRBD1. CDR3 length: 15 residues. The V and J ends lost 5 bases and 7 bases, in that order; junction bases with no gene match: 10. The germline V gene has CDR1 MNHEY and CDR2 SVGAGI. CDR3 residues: CASSHDRDGVGELFF. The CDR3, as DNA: TGTGCCAGCAGTCATGACAGGGATGGTGTCGGGGAGCTGTTTTTT.

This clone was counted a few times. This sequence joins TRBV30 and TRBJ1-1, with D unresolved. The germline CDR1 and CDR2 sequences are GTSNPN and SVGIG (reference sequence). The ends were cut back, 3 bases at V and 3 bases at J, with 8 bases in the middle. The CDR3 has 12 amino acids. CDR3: CAWSGPDTEAFF. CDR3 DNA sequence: TGTGCCTGGAGCGGGCCGGACACTGAAGCTTTCTTT.

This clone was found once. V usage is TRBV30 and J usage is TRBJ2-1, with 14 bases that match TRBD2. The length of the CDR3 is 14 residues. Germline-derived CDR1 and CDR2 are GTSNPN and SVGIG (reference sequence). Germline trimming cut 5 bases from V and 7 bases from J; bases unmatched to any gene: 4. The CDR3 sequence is CAWVRLAGGNEQFF. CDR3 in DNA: TGTGCCTGGGTGAGACTAGCGGGAGGGAATGAGCAGTTCTTC.